The sequence of this T cell receptor (beta chain) was determined in a study of T cells after yellow fever vaccination. Regarding the study as a whole: After the booster, approximately 96% of CD4 and about nine tenths of CD8 primary-response clones were re-detected. By day 5 rather than day 15, the secondary response had peaked, though it was weaker. Contamination by abundant bulk-population clonotypes could be present in FACS-sorted repertoires.

TCRdb itself ran the 5' RACE reads through MiXCR, one entry per CDR3 protein. The data show about 69,000 distinct CDR3 sequences, with approximately 5% seen just once and more than 2% held by the top ten. This clonotype was counted at least ten times. The antigen is unknown. The V segment lost 2 bases and the J segment 0 bases; nucleotides outside the gene matches: 10. This CDR3 is built from 18 residues. This TCR was sampled from a man younger than 35 who received the YFV17D yellow fever vaccine. The J gene is TRBJ2-5, the V gene TRBV12-3 or TRBV12-4; 9 bases fit TRBD1. Sequencing used CD4+ T cells sorted from PBMCs, obtained about 2 weeks after the first yellow fever vaccination. The DNA of the CDR3 is TGTGCCAGCAGTTTAACTATCGCCGGGACAGGGTACCAAGAGACCCAGTACTTC. Its translation is CASSLTIAGTGYQETQYF.